The clone carrying this TCR beta chain was counted a few times. The sequenced template was cDNA made from the entire isolated RNA. The data were produced by immunoSEQ multiplex PCR, yet TCRdb's version contains in-frame clones alone and is incomplete. The sample lists 350,000 to 450,000 clones, more than 11% occurring once. This record belongs to a study of beta chain features in type 1 diabetes. This CDR3 comprises 14 residues. From germline, CDR1 is SSHAT and CDR2 FNYEAQ (reference sequence). With 2 bases removed from V and 8 bases from J, the gap between germline ends came to 13 bases. The source is a man aged 25 to 40 in good health. The material sequenced was naive CD4+ T cells from blood. The chain couples TRBV7-7 to TRBJ2-1; D is ambiguous. This CDR3 is CASSLNWGSHEQFF. CDR3 sequence (DNA): TGTGCCAGCAGCTTAAACTGGGGTTCTCATGAGCAGTTCTTC.